Listed here are 16 T cell receptor beta chains from one sample, sequenced in a study of CD8+ T cells in alopecia areata. RNA extraction was followed by reverse transcription into cDNA, which acted as the sequencing template. Repertoires were generated with immunoSEQ multiplex PCR, while TCRdb's copy carries only in-frame clones and drops some. The profile shows more than 150,000 clones, roughly 46% of them singletons. Regarding treatment: oral pan-JAK inhibitor, 5-10 mg twice daily. Source: CD8+ T cells sorted from blood, taken around week 54, from a patient treated with tofacitinib. These receptors came from a human donor with alopecia areata.

This clone was seen once. V gene TRBV7-3 combines with J gene TRBJ2-6, with D uncertain. V was pared by 4 bases and J by 0 bases, with 13 bases between. There are 17 residues in the CDR3. Germline-derived CDR1 and CDR2 are SGHTA and FQGTGA. The CDR3 sequence is CASSSTRYGSGANVLTF. The CDR3 bases are TGTGCCAGCAGCTCGACAAGGTATGGCTCTGGGGCCAACGTCCTGACTTTC.

Remarks on this clone: This sample also contains other DNA sequences that code for the same CDR3. The chain carries TRBV25-1 and TRBJ2-7; D gene ambiguous. Germline CDR1 and CDR2: MGHDK and SYGVNS. The CDR3 loop spans 11 amino acids. Trimming stripped 2 bases from V and 4 bases from J, with 3 bases between. The CDR3 here is CASSERYEQYF. The CDR3 DNA is TGTGCCAGCAGTGAACGGTACGAGCAGTACTTC.

The chain links TRBV11-2 to TRBJ2-5; 9 bases map to TRBD1. The V and J ends lost 5 bases and 1 base, in that order; junction bases with no gene match: 5. Looked up from germline, CDR1 is SGHAT and CDR2 is FQNNGV. The CDR3 extends over 15 amino acids. The CDR3 is CASSRTGEAQETQYF. The DNA of the CDR3 is TGTGCCAGCAGCCGGACAGGGGAGGCCCAAGAGACCCAGTACTTC.

There are a few counts of this clone. The gene calls are TRBV5-6 and TRBJ1-2, with D unresolved. V was shortened by 0 bases and J by 8 bases, with 17 bases between the two germline ends. Germline V gives CDR1 SGHDT, CDR2 YYEEEE. CDR3 length: 15 amino acids. The CDR3 DNA sequence: TGTGCCAGCAGCTTGGAATTTGGCCGAAGCCGGGGCTACACCTTC. This codes for CASSLEFGRSRGYTF.

This chain uses TRBV6-6 with TRBJ2-7; a weak D match, TRBD1 (5 bases). The CDR3 is made up of 11 amino acids. Germline loops: CDR1 MNHNY, CDR2 SVGAGI (reference sequence). V was pared by 6 bases and J by 5 bases, with 8 bases between. CDR3 sequence (DNA): TGTGCCAGCAGAGACAGACACGAGCAGTACTTC. Translating gives CASRDRHEQYF.

This chain joins TRBV25-1 and TRBJ2-7; TRBD2 might be the D (6 bases). Between the trimmed V and J ends, which lost 0 bases and 3 bases, there was a span of 9 bases. Germline CDR1 is MGHDK and CDR2 is SYGVNS. The CDR3 totals 14 residues. The CDR3 is CASSEYTSNYEQYF. Here the CDR3 DNA reads TGTGCCAGCAGTGAATATACTAGCAACTACGAGCAGTACTTC.

The chain employs TRBV5-4 and TRBJ2-1, with 8 bases that match TRBD2. This CDR3 has 15 residues. V lost 3 bases and J lost 8; bases outside the gene matches: 10. In germline, CDR1 is SGHNT, CDR2 YYREEE (reference sequence). The CDR3 spells CASSSPAGGAYEQFF. CDR3 bases: TGTGCCAGCAGCTCCCCTGCCGGGGGGGCATATGAGCAGTTCTTC.

The chain links TRBV27 to TRBJ2-1; 10 positions match TRBD1. From germline, CDR1 is MNHEY and CDR2 SMNVEV (reference sequence). This CDR3 is built from 17 residues. With 0 bases clipped from V and 2 bases from J, the junction kept 4 bases outside the gene matches. In nucleotides, the CDR3 is TGTGCCAGCAGTTTATCCCCCGGGACAGGGGCCTACAATGAGCAGTTCTTC. Translation gives CASSLSPGTGAYNEQFF.

The chain employs TRBV7-2 and TRBJ2-7, with D maybe TRBD1 (5 bases). Germline V gives CDR1 SGHTA, CDR2 FQGNSA. This CDR3 is 15 amino acids long. Trimming shortened V by 4 bases and J by 0 bases, and 13 bases separated the two germline ends. As DNA, the CDR3 is TGTGCCAGCAGCTACGGACACCAGAGCTCCTACGAGCAGTACTTC. Translating gives CASSYGHQSSYEQYF.

The chain links TRBV7-6 to TRBJ1-6; D ambiguous. Trimming stripped 3 bases from V and 4 bases from J, with 7 bases between. This CDR3 comprises 14 residues. Germline assignment: CDR1 SGHVS and CDR2 FNYEAQ. The CDR3 loop reads CASSLTLYNSPLHF. In DNA, the CDR3 is TGTGCCAGCAGCTTGACACTTTATAATTCACCCCTCCACTTT.

This clone has a handful of counts. The genes are TRBV10-3 and TRBJ1-1; 7 nucleotides agree with TRBD1. The trim removed 2 bases at V and 0 bases at J, leaving 3 bases unmatched. The CDR3 is made up of 15 amino acids. The V gene's germline CDR1 is ENHRY and CDR2 SYGVKD. The CDR3 is CAISEPTGMNTEAFF. The CDR3 DNA reads TGTGCCATCAGTGAGCCGACAGGGATGAACACTGAAGCTTTCTTT.

The rearrangement links TRBV13 to TRBJ2-3; TRBD2 aligns across 9 bases. Germline V gives CDR1 PRHDT, CDR2 FYEKMQ (reference sequence). The CDR3 spans 18 residues. V gave up 4 bases and J gave up 0 bases; unmatched junction bases: 11. CDR3 protein: CASSSRASGVSSTDTQYF. CDR3 nucleotide sequence: TGTGCCAGCAGCTCCCGAGCTAGCGGGGTCTCTAGCACAGATACGCAGTATTTT.

The CDR3 here is CAWSVGKGYTF. The CDR3, as DNA: TGTGCCTGGAGTGTCGGCAAAGGCTACACCTTC. The chain carries TRBV30 and TRBJ1-2; D unclear. Looked up from germline, CDR1 is GTSNPN and CDR2 is SVGIG (reference sequence). Trimming took 0 bases from V and 8 from J, leaving 7 bases between them. The CDR3 sequence is 11 residues long.

This clone was seen once. This chain joins TRBV13 and TRBJ2-6; D is uncertain. The ends were cut back, 5 bases at V and 0 bases at J, with 8 bases in the middle. Germline CDR1 and CDR2: PRHDT and FYEKMQ (reference sequence). This CDR3 spans 15 amino acids. CDR3 sequence: CASSLRSSGANVLTF. CDR3 DNA: TGTGCCAGCAGCCTACGGAGCTCTGGGGCCAACGTCCTGACTTTC.

The chain is built from TRBV29-1 and TRBJ2-7, with 11 bases fitting TRBD1. This CDR3 is built from 14 residues. Looked up from germline, CDR1 is SQVTM and CDR2 is ANQGSEA. With V trimmed by 2 bases and J by 6 bases, 6 bases remained unmatched. CDR3 amino acids: CSVESRDRGIEQYF. The CDR3 nucleotides read TGCAGCGTTGAAAGTCGGGACAGGGGGATCGAGCAGTACTTC.

This clone was detected a few times. The gene calls are TRBV5-6 and TRBJ2-7; unclear D gene. This CDR3 is built from 12 residues. V shed 4 bases and J shed 3 bases, with 8 bases lying between them. Germline values: CDR1 SGHDT, CDR2 YYEEEE. CDR3: CASSHLYYEQYF. The CDR3 DNA sequence: TGTGCCAGCAGCCACCTTTACTACGAGCAGTACTTC.